Shown below are 18 T cell receptor beta chains from a single sample sequenced in a study of blood T cell repertoires in COVID-19. Clones were read by immunoSEQ multiplex PCR, and TCRdb kept only the in-frame ones, dropping some. The sample gives roughly 280,000 clones, 86% of which show up once; under 2% is in the top ten. The sequenced sample consisted of peripheral blood. The receptors here all came from a man aged 30 to 45 with active or convalescent COVID-19.

V usage is TRBV4-3 and J usage is TRBJ2-1, with TRBD1 matching 8 bases. Looked up from germline, CDR1 is LGHNA and CDR2 is YSLEER. The CDR3 has 16 amino acids. Losses at the gene ends were 1 base for V and 9 bases for J; bases not matched to a gene: 11. DNA for the CDR3: TGCGCCAGCAGCCAAGTCTGGCAGGGGGCAGGTGTTGAGCAGTTCTTC. Translated, it gives CASSQVWQGAGVEQFF.

This chain uses TRBV5-5 with TRBJ1-2; TRBD1 might be the D (5 bases). The V end lost 4 bases, the J end lost 8 bases, and 15 bases lay between the germline ends. CDR3 size: 13 residues. Germline V gene lookup returns CDR1 SGHKS and CDR2 YYEKEE (reference sequence). CDR3 region: CASSLMGEGGYTF. The CDR3 coding sequence is TGTGCCAGCAGCCTTATGGGGGAGGGAGGCTACACCTTC.

V and J are TRBV30 and TRBJ2-3; D is undetermined. The CDR3 spans 12 residues. Germline V lookup: CDR1 GTSNPN, CDR2 SVGIG (reference sequence). V was cut by 0 bases and J by 3 bases, with 4 bases left in between. CDR3 protein: CAWSVQTDTQYF. CDR3 coding DNA: TGTGCCTGGAGTGTACAAACAGATACGCAGTATTTT.

This chain links TRBV27 with TRBJ2-1; TRBD2 might be the D (6 bases). CDR3 length: 14 residues. CDR1 and CDR2 from the germline V gene are MNHEY and SMNVEV (reference sequence). The germline V and J ends were trimmed by 5 bases and 7 bases, with 15 bases remaining between them. The CDR3 reads CASSGGALVNEQFF. The DNA of the CDR3 is TGTGCCAGCAGTGGCGGGGCCTTAGTGAATGAGCAGTTCTTC.

This chain uses TRBV28 with TRBJ2-5; D perhaps matches TRBD2 (5 bases). The CDR3 consists of 12 residues. V was clipped by 2 bases and J by 5 bases, with 6 bases between them. Germline V gene data show CDR1 as MDHEN and CDR2 as SYDVKM. As DNA, the CDR3 is TGTGCCAGCAGTTTACAGCGGGAGACCCAGTACTTC. This gives the protein CASSLQRETQYF.

The V gene is TRBV7-2, the J gene TRBJ2-1, with 16 bases that match TRBD2. With V trimmed by 0 bases and J by 3 bases, 8 bases remained unmatched. CDR1 and CDR2 from the germline V gene are SGHTA and FQGNSA. The CDR3 has 20 residues. CDR3 loop: CASSLASGLAGGLIYNEQFF. The CDR3 DNA sequence: TGTGCCAGCAGCTTAGCGTCGGGACTAGCGGGGGGGCTTATCTACAATGAGCAGTTCTTC. Using reference TRBV7-2 and TRBJ2-1 for the parts outside the CDR3, the full variable domain is GAGVSQSPSNKVTEKGKDVELRCDPISGHTALYWYRQSLGQGLEFLIYFQGNSAPDKSGLPSDRFSAERTGGSVSTLTIQRTQQEDSAVYLCASSLASGLAGGLIYNEQFFGPGTRLTVL.

The rearrangement joins TRBV7-9 to TRBJ1-1; 7 nucleotides line up with TRBD1. J was trimmed by 1 base and V by 8 bases; bases with no gene match: 10. In germline, CDR1 is SEHNR, CDR2 FQNEAQ (reference sequence). The CDR3 covers 15 residues. This CDR3 is CASGYSTGTNTEAFF. For the CDR3, the DNA is TGTGCCAGCGGCTATTCGACAGGGACGAACACTGAAGCTTTCTTT.

The chain links TRBV2 to TRBJ1-4, with TRBD1 matching 7 bases. V lost 8 bases, J lost 4 bases, and 10 bases stayed unmatched. The CDR3 is 15 amino acids. From germline, CDR1 is SNHLY and CDR2 FYNNEI. The chain's CDR3 is CASFVQTGFNEKLFF. DNA of the CDR3: TGTGCCAGCTTTGTCCAGACAGGGTTTAATGAAAAACTGTTTTTT.

This clone was seen only a few times. The gene calls are TRBV11-2 and TRBJ1-4; D gene uncertain. Germline CDR1 reads SGHAT; CDR2 reads FQNNGV. The V end lost 10 bases, the J end lost 8 bases, and 20 bases lay between the germline ends. The CDR3 loop spans 14 amino acids. The CDR3 DNA reads TGTGCCACCCCAACGAGGGAATTCGTCGAAAAACTGTTTTTT. It is translated as CATPTREFVEKLFF.

The CDR3 DNA is TGTGCCAGTAGTACCCGGGACATTCGGTTTGTGAACACTGAAGCTTTCTTT. Its protein is CASSTRDIRFVNTEAFF. The chain combines TRBV19 with TRBJ1-1, with D tentatively TRBD1 (6 bases). V lost 4 bases, J lost 0 bases, and 18 bases lay in between. The germline V gene has CDR1 LNHDA and CDR2 SQIVND (reference sequence). This CDR3 contains 17 residues. The complete variable domain, with remaining parts taken from reference TRBV19 and TRBJ1-1, reads DGGITQSPKYLFRKEGQNVTLSCEQNLNHDAMYWYRQDPGQGLRLIYYSQIVNDFQKGDIAEGYSVSREKKESFPLTVTSAQKNPTAFYLCASSTRDIRFVNTEAFFGQGTRLTVV.

The chain has TRBV7-9 and TRBJ2-1, with 12 positions matching TRBD2. This CDR3 has 17 amino acids. From germline, CDR1 is SEHNR and CDR2 FQNEAQ (reference sequence). Trimming cost V 5 bases and J 4 bases; bases outside gene matches: 9. The CDR3 region has the DNA TGTGCCAGCAGCCCTGAACTAGCGGGGGGCATATACAATGAGCAGTTCTTC. Translating it yields CASSPELAGGIYNEQFF.

The genes are TRBV30 and TRBJ1-1; the D gene is possibly TRBD1 (6 bases). The CDR3 totals 12 residues. CDR1 GTSNPN and CDR2 SVGIG come from the germline V gene (reference sequence). Trimming pared 5 bases from V and 3 bases from J, leaving 10 bases between. The DNA of the CDR3 is TGTGCCTGGCAGGGGATGCACACTGAAGCTTTCTTT. Protein product: CAWQGMHTEAFF.

This chain links TRBV14 with TRBJ2-5; D is unresolved. Looked up from germline, CDR1 is SGHDN and CDR2 is FVKESK. The V end was cut by 2 bases, the J end by 2 bases, with 3 bases between. The CDR3 has 12 amino acids. The CDR3 sequence is CASSQPQETQYF. In nucleotides, the CDR3 is TGTGCCAGCAGCCAACCACAAGAGACCCAGTACTTC.

In its sample, this clone was seen once. The chain joins TRBV2 to TRBJ2-7, with 7 bases matching TRBD1. There are 14 residues in the CDR3. The germline V gene has CDR1 SNHLY and CDR2 FYNNEI. J lost 6 bases, V lost 1 base, and 6 bases had no gene match. The CDR3 is CASSEGRRGPEQYF. The CDR3 bases are TGTGCCAGCAGTGAAGGTCGAAGGGGGCCCGAGCAGTACTTC.

The rearrangement uses TRBV9 and TRBJ2-5; D gene unclear. The V gene lost 1 base and the J gene lost 2 bases, with 6 bases spanning the gap. Germline V gene sequence: CDR1 SGDLS, CDR2 YYNGEE. The CDR3 runs 13 residues. The CDR3 loop reads CASSVSGQETQYF. As DNA, the CDR3 is TGTGCCAGCAGCGTATCCGGGCAAGAGACCCAGTACTTC.

V usage is TRBV3-1 (or the pseudogene TRBV3-2) and J usage is TRBJ2-7; a possible D gene is TRBD2 (6 bases). Deletions cut 1 base from V and 3 bases from J, with 10 bases between. The CDR3 runs to 14 residues. Germline V gene data show CDR1 as LGHDT and CDR2 as YNNKEL (reference sequence). The CDR3 bases are TGTGCCAGCAGCCAAGCGGGGGTCGACTACGAGCAGTACTTC. Amino acid sequence: CASSQAGVDYEQYF.

CDR3 residues: CASSPGQSNYGYTF. CDR3 nucleotides: TGTGCCAGCAGTCCGGGACAGTCTAACTATGGCTACACCTTC. V usage is TRBV6-6 and J usage is TRBJ1-2; 7 bases are a match to TRBD1. The V gene end was trimmed by 5 bases and the J gene end by 0 bases; junction bases not matched to a gene: 3. This CDR3 has 14 residues. Germline V gene data show CDR1 as MNHNY and CDR2 as SVGAGI (reference sequence).

The gene calls are TRBV7-2 and TRBJ2-3, with 10 nucleotides matching TRBD2. Germline trimming cut 6 bases from V and 7 bases from J; bases unmatched to any gene: 16. Germline lookup yields CDR1 SGHTA and CDR2 FQGNSA. The CDR3 contains 17 residues. CDR3 DNA: TGTGCCAGCAGTCTCCGGGCGCTGAGCGGGGGGGCAAATACGCAGTATTTT. Its protein product is CASSLRALSGGANTQYF.